This T cell receptor beta chain stems from a study of graft-versus-host responses after intestinal transplantation. Study information: The transplants performed in recipients were multivisceral, liver-intestinal, or isolated intestinal. Study results and limitations: Researchers found GvH clones in recipient marrow, and some showed up first in ileum or blood.

Comment on this clone: Its antigen is still unknown.

Clones were read by immunoSEQ multiplex PCR, and TCRdb kept only the in-frame ones, dropping some. The sample carries roughly 60,000 clones, 85% to 90% recorded once. Sequenced here: PBMCs, sampled 26 days after transplant. This receptor was taken from a human patient who received an intestinal transplant, so some T cells may come from the graft donor.

The CDR3: CASSQGGEGGARYNEQFF. The CDR3 DNA sequence: TGCGCCAGCAGCCAAGGCGGGGAAGGGGGGGCCCGCTACAATGAGCAGTTCTTC. V and J are TRBV4-1 and TRBJ2-1, with D possibly matching TRBD2 (7 bases). Trimming took off 1 base at V and 3 bases at J, with 19 bases between the two ends. Germline lookup yields CDR1 MGHRA and CDR2 YSYEKL. The CDR3 covers 18 residues.